These 3 T cell receptor beta chains came from one sample sequenced in a study of radiotherapy plus CTLA-4 blockade in lung cancer. The repertoire was sequenced with immunoSEQ multiplex PCR; TCRdb's copy has only in-frame clones and lacks some. The sample shows 70,000 to 100,000 clones, 70% to 90% of them seen only once. Sequencing was performed on peripheral blood, taken from a patient treated with radiotherapy plus ipilimumab. These receptors were obtained from a human donor with non-small cell lung cancer who had a partial response to radiotherapy plus ipilimumab.

The rearrangement links TRBV9 to TRBJ1-3; D not resolved. CDR1 and CDR2 (germline): SGDLS, YYNGEE. The CDR3 consists of 13 residues. Trimming stripped 3 bases from V and 3 bases from J, with 7 bases between. CDR3 nucleotides: TGTGCCAGCAGCGCCCCGGTTGGAAACACCATATATTTT. Protein: CASSAPVGNTIYF.

V usage is TRBV6-1 and J usage is TRBJ1-1; D is ambiguous. The CDR3 totals 14 residues. Trimming cost V 7 bases and J 3 bases, with 15 bases left between them. Germline CDR1 is MNHNS and CDR2 is SASEGT. CDR3 amino acids: CASIKSRLYTEAFF. CDR3 DNA sequence: TGTGCCAGCATCAAAAGCCGATTATACACTGAAGCTTTCTTT.

The chain employs TRBV9 and TRBJ2-2; D gene unclear. Trimming removed 0 bases from V and 1 base from J, with 7 bases in between. The CDR3 spans 15 residues. Germline values: CDR1 SGDLS, CDR2 YYNGEE. This CDR3 reads CASSVGQLNTGELFF. The CDR3 nucleotides read TGTGCCAGCAGCGTAGGGCAGTTGAACACCGGGGAGCTGTTTTTT. The full variable domain, with the rest looked up from reference TRBV9 and TRBJ2-2, is DSGVTQTPKHLITATGQRVTLRCSPRSGDLSVYWYQQSLDQGLQFLIQYYNGEERAKGNILERFSAQQFPDLHSELNLSSLELGDSALYFCASSVGQLNTGELFFGEGSRLTVL.